The TCR beta chain under discussion was sequenced for a study of beta chain features in type 1 diabetes. Concerning this clone: The target antigen is unknown.

Overall study results and limits: PCR might pick shorter templates more often, in the same way for patients and controls. All four CD4+ subsets of Type 1 diabetes patients contained TCRB CDR3s that were moderately but significantly shorter.

The germline V gene encodes CDR1 SGHTA and CDR2 FQGNSA. The CDR3 totals 12 residues. Trimming took 11 bases from V and 3 from J, leaving 12 bases between them. Blood was drawn once from each donor into heparinised tubes. The draws averaged around 120 mL. A sort by CD45RO/CCR7/CD25/CD127/CD95/CD27 yielded CD4+ naive, central memory, regulatory and stem cell-like memory cells. As every portion of the isolated RNA was reverse transcribed, the sequencing read expressed TCRB transcripts. Only in-frame clones appear in the TCRdb table, and some are missing; sequencing was by immunoSEQ multiplex PCR. The table shows some 44,000 clones, with roughly 68% occurring only once.

The material sequenced was Tregs from blood. The sequence was obtained from a woman under 30 with type 1 diabetes. The V and J genes are TRBV7-2 and TRBJ2-3; a weak D match, TRBD2 (5 bases). The CDR3 region is CAGTAVTDTQYF. The CDR3 nucleotides are TGTGCCGGAACAGCGGTAACAGATACGCAGTATTTT.